This TCR beta chain was obtained from a study of T cell repertoires in cytomegalovirus infection. Study in general: The study used recently identified HLA-C-restricted and well-studied HLA-B-restricted CMV epitopes.

V was cut by 8 bases and J by 2 bases, with 6 bases left in between. The CDR3 loop spans 11 amino acids. TCRdb analysed the reads with MiXCR anew, one entry per CDR3 protein. Of about 340,000 distinct CDR3 sequences in the sample, about 27% are singletons; the top ten hold about 19%. A note on this clonotype: Antigen specificity is unknown.

The V and J genes are TRBV12-3 or TRBV12-4 and TRBJ1-1; D ambiguous. The material sequenced was cultured PBMCs, taken from culture after CMV antigen stimulation. The clonotype comes from a human donor in good health (CMV status not recorded). Some clones in this sample may be carry-over from other donors' samples. CDR3 sequence reads: CASGDNTEAFF. CDR3 coding DNA: TGTGCCAGCGGGGATAACACTGAAGCTTTCTTT.